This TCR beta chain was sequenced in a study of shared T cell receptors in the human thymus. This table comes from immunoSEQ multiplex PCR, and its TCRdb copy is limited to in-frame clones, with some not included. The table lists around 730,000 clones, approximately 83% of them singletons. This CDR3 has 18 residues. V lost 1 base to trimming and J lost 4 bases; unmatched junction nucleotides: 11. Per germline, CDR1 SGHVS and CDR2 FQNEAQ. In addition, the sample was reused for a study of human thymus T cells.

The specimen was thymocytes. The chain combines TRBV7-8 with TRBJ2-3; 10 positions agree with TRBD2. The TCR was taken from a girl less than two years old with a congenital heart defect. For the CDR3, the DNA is TGTGCCAGCAGCTTAGGTAGAGGTCCACTAGCGGGGCCAGATACGCAGTATTTT. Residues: CASSLGRGPLAGPDTQYF.